These 10 T cell receptor beta chains originate from one sample sequenced in a study of PD-1 blockade in mismatch repair-deficient tumors. The protocol was immunoSEQ multiplex PCR, while the TCRdb copy is restricted to in-frame clones and leaves out a portion. Of under 150,000 clones detected, about 88% appear once; the ten largest clones hold 10% to 15%. Here the sequenced sample was peripheral blood, taken 70 to 72 weeks after starting pembrolizumab. Source of these receptors: an adult with mismatch repair-deficient cancer.

This chain links TRBV19 with TRBJ2-7; D unclear. With 2 bases removed from V and 3 bases from J, the gap between germline ends came to 8 bases. CDR1 is LNHDA and CDR2 is SQIVND in the germline V gene (reference sequence). The CDR3 totals 13 residues. Here the CDR3 reads CASSIHSGYEQYF. The CDR3 region has the DNA TGTGCCAGTAGTATACATTCGGGCTACGAGCAGTACTTC.

This clone was found a few times. V gene TRBV6-5 combines with J gene TRBJ1-5; D uncertain. The CDR3 loop spans 13 amino acids. V gave up 6 bases and J gave up 1 base, with 7 bases separating them. Germline V gives CDR1 MNHEY, CDR2 SVGAGI. The CDR3 nucleotides are TGTGCCAGCAGGGGAGGGAGCAATCAGCCCCAGCATTTT. It yields the protein CASRGGSNQPQHF.

V usage is TRBV7-2 and J usage is TRBJ2-7; no firm D call. The CDR3 totals 13 residues. Germline CDR1 reads SGHTA; CDR2 reads FQGNSA. Trimming shortened V by 2 bases and J by 0 bases, and 5 bases separated the two germline ends. CDR3 loop: CASSLTTSYEQYF. In DNA form, the CDR3 reads TGTGCCAGCAGCTTAACGACCTCCTACGAGCAGTACTTC. Looking up the rest from reference TRBV7-2 and TRBJ2-7 gives the full variable domain: GAGVSQSPSNKVTEKGKDVELRCDPISGHTALYWYRQSLGQGLEFLIYFQGNSAPDKSGLPSDRFSAERTGGSVSTLTIQRTQQEDSAVYLCASSLTTSYEQYFGPGTRLTVT.

The chain uses TRBV28 and TRBJ2-5; D is uncertain. Trimming stripped 5 bases from V and 1 base from J, with 11 bases between. CDR1 MDHEN and CDR2 SYDVKM come from the germline V gene. The CDR3 length is 14 residues. In DNA, the CDR3 is TGTGCCAGCAGTCGGCCGGGTCTCCAAGAGACCCAGTACTTC. Its protein is CASSRPGLQETQYF.

A single count supports this clone. The chain couples TRBV11-2 to TRBJ2-2; 8 bases are a match to TRBD1. Germline V gives CDR1 SGHAT, CDR2 FQNNGV. The CDR3 length is 15 residues. The V gene end was trimmed by 3 bases and the J gene end by 5 bases; junction bases not matched to a gene: 5. CDR3: CASSLQGARTGELFF. The CDR3 bases are TGTGCCAGCAGCTTGCAGGGGGCGCGGACCGGGGAGCTGTTTTTT.

The chain links TRBV5-1 to TRBJ1-1; D call uncertain. The CDR3 covers 12 residues. V was clipped by 4 bases and J by 0 bases, with 4 bases between them. Per germline, CDR1 SGHRS and CDR2 YFSETQ. As DNA, the CDR3 is TGCGCCAGCAGCCTAGTGAACACTGAAGCTTTCTTT. It is translated as CASSLVNTEAFF.

This chain connects TRBV20-1 to TRBJ2-5; D not certain. Trimming took off 6 bases at V and 2 bases at J, with 7 bases between the two ends. The CDR3 spans 11 residues. Germline loops: CDR1 DFQATT, CDR2 SNEGSKA (reference sequence). CDR3 sequence reads: CSAIKQETQYF. The CDR3 DNA sequence: TGCAGTGCCATCAAGCAAGAGACCCAGTACTTC.

CDR3 coding DNA: TGCGCCAGCAGTCGGCCTTTGCCCGGGGAGCTGTTTTTT. It specifies CASSRPLPGELFF. The chain uses TRBV10-2 and TRBJ2-2; D is unresolved. Per the germline V gene, CDR1 is WSHSY and CDR2 is SAAADI. CDR3 length equals 13 residues. V was trimmed by 5 bases and J by 6 bases, leaving 10 bases between them.

The rearrangement uses TRBV9 and TRBJ2-1; 8 nucleotides line up with TRBD1. This CDR3 has 14 residues. V shed 4 bases and J 3 bases; nucleotides not matched to a gene: 3. From germline, CDR1 is SGDLS and CDR2 YYNGEE. CDR3 bases: TGTGCCAGCAGCTTCGGACAGGGCTACAATGAGCAGTTCTTC. This encodes CASSFGQGYNEQFF.

The chain carries TRBV5-1 and TRBJ2-3; maybe TRBD1 (6 bases). The CDR3 is 13 amino acids. Trimming took 3 bases from V and 3 from J, leaving 8 bases between them. Germline V gives CDR1 SGHRS, CDR2 YFSETQ. The CDR3: CASSSGQTDTQYF. DNA of the CDR3: TGCGCCAGCAGCTCGGGACAAACAGATACGCAGTATTTT.